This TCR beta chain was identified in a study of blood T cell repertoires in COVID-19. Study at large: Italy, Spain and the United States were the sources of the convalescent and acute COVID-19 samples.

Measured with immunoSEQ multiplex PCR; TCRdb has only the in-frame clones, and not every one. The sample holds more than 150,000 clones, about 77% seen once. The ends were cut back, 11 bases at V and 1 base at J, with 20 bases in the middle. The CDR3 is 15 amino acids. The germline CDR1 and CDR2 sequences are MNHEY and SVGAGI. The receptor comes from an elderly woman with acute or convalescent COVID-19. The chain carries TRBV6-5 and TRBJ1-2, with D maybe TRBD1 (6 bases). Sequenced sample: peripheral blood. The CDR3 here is CAASRAGQINYGYTF. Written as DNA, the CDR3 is TGTGCCGCCTCCCGGGCCGGACAGATTAACTATGGCTACACCTTC.